The 24 T cell receptor beta chains presented below share a single source sample, sequenced in a study of graft-versus-host responses after intestinal transplantation. Produced via immunoSEQ multiplex PCR; TCRdb's table is partial and in-frame only. The sample includes 80,000 to 90,000 clones, roughly 90% of them seen just once. These receptors have no identified antigens. The source material was unstimulated CD4+ T cells sorted from spleen or lymph node cells, sampled before intestinal transplant. These receptor sequences come from a human donor who received an intestinal transplant.

The chain carries TRBV5-5 and TRBJ2-1; weak D call: TRBD1 (5 bases). This CDR3 is 16 amino acids long. The germline V gene has CDR1 SGHKS and CDR2 YYEKEE (reference sequence). V gave up 5 bases and J gave up 0 bases, with 15 bases separating them. The CDR3 coding sequence is TGTGCCAGCAGAACGACAGCGACCCCCTCCTACAATGAGCAGTTCTTC. It yields the protein CASRTTATPSYNEQFF.

This sequence joins TRBV18 and TRBJ2-2; possible D gene TRBD2, 5 bases. The length of the CDR3 is 14 residues. The V gene's germline CDR1 is KGHSH and CDR2 LQKENI. The V end lost 2 bases, the J end lost 7 bases, and 11 bases lay between the germline ends. CDR3 in amino acids: CASSPTPAGGELFF. The CDR3 DNA sequence: TGTGCCAGCTCACCAACCCCTGCGGGCGGGGAGCTGTTTTTT.

This chain connects TRBV9 to TRBJ2-2; D uncertain. The V end was cut by 1 base, the J end by 4 bases, with 14 bases between. The CDR3 has 16 amino acids. Germline V gene lookup returns CDR1 SGDLS and CDR2 YYNGEE. CDR3 DNA sequence: TGTGCCAGCAGCGTATCTCGGCGCGTTAGCACCGGGGAGCTGTTTTTT. Translated, it gives CASSVSRRVSTGELFF.

The CDR3, as DNA: TGTGCCAGCAGCACTAGCGGGGCTAGCACCGGGGAGCTGTTTTTT. It translates to CASSTSGASTGELFF. The chain joins TRBV7-9 to TRBJ2-2, with TRBD2 matching 10 bases. The CDR3 covers 15 residues. Germline V gene sequence: CDR1 SEHNR, CDR2 FQNEAQ (reference sequence). The V and J ends lost 5 bases and 4 bases, in that order; junction bases with no gene match: 4.

A single count supports this clone. The chain carries TRBV9 and TRBJ1-3; D perhaps matches TRBD1 (6 bases). CDR3 length equals 15 residues. With 0 bases removed from V and 1 base from J, the gap between germline ends came to 8 bases. CDR1 SGDLS and CDR2 YYNGEE come from the germline V gene. The CDR3 reads CASSVAGASGNTIYF. DNA for the CDR3: TGTGCCAGCAGCGTAGCGGGGGCTTCTGGAAACACCATATATTTT.

This chain connects TRBV9 to TRBJ2-1; 8 nucleotides align to TRBD2. The CDR3 has 15 amino acids. Germline V gene lookup returns CDR1 SGDLS and CDR2 YYNGEE. After removal of 0 bases from V and 1 base from J, the junction contained 0 bases not matched to a gene. The CDR3 loop is CASSVGLASYNEQFF. The CDR3 nucleotides read TGTGCCAGCAGCGTAGGACTAGCGTCCTACAATGAGCAGTTCTTC. The full variable domain, in which reference TRBV9 and TRBJ2-1 provide the parts outside the CDR3, is DSGVTQTPKHLITATGQRVTLRCSPRSGDLSVYWYQQSLDQGLQFLIQYYNGEERAKGNILERFSAQQFPDLHSELNLSSLELGDSALYFCASSVGLASYNEQFFGPGTRLTVL.

The chain links TRBV19 to TRBJ2-7; 9 bases are shared with TRBD1. V was clipped by 3 bases and J by 3 bases; unmatched bases: 3. Germline V gene data show CDR1 as LNHDA and CDR2 as SQIVND (reference sequence). The length of the CDR3 is 14 residues. CDR3 sequence reads: CASSMGQGLYEQYF. As DNA, the CDR3 is TGTGCCAGTAGTATGGGACAGGGCCTCTACGAGCAGTACTTC. The variable domain in full, with the rest retrieved from reference TRBV19 and TRBJ2-7, is DGGITQSPKYLFRKEGQNVTLSCEQNLNHDAMYWYRQDPGQGLRLIYYSQIVNDFQKGDIAEGYSVSREKKESFPLTVTSAQKNPTAFYLCASSMGQGLYEQYFGPGTRLTVT.

This sequence joins TRBV10-2 and TRBJ2-1; tentative D call: TRBD2 (5 bases). CDR1 WSHSY and CDR2 SAAADI come from the germline V gene. The V end lost 6 bases, the J end lost 6 bases, and 21 bases lay between the germline ends. The CDR3 has 16 residues. The CDR3 reads CASRSAERLVGNEQFF. CDR3 bases: TGCGCCAGCAGATCGGCGGAGCGGCTCGTGGGCAATGAGCAGTTCTTC.

The chain links TRBV6-1 to TRBJ1-6, with D maybe TRBD1 (6 bases). Germline V gives CDR1 MNHNS, CDR2 SASEGT. The V gene lost 6 bases and the J gene lost 6 bases, with 15 bases spanning the gap. CDR3 length: 15 amino acids. The CDR3 spells CASRSQGDPNSPLHF. The CDR3 nucleotides are TGTGCCAGCAGGTCACAGGGTGATCCTAATTCACCCCTCCACTTT.

V usage is TRBV7-6 and J usage is TRBJ2-5, with D perhaps TRBD1 (6 bases). The CDR3 runs 14 residues. CDR1 is SGHVS and CDR2 is FNYEAQ in the germline V gene. Trimming cost V 1 base and J 6 bases, with 12 bases left between them. The CDR3 region is CASSLGTARKTQYF. For the CDR3, the DNA is TGTGCCAGCAGCTTAGGGACAGCCAGGAAGACCCAGTACTTC.

In nucleotides, the CDR3 is TGTGCCAGCAGTGAGGCAGGGCAGTACTTC. Its translation is CASSEAGQYF. This chain links TRBV6-5 with TRBJ2-7, with unresolved D. CDR1 is MNHEY, CDR2 SVGAGI, per germline. V lost 5 bases to trimming and J lost 9 bases, with 8 bases between them. The CDR3 runs 10 residues.

The gene calls are TRBV7-8 and TRBJ2-1; D might be TRBD2 (5 bases). The CDR3 is made up of 16 amino acids. V lost 2 bases, J lost 2 bases, and 13 bases lay in between. Germline values: CDR1 SGHVS, CDR2 FQNEAQ. CDR3 sequence: CASSLRIRDPYNEQFF. For the CDR3, the DNA is TGTGCCAGCAGCTTAAGGATACGGGATCCCTACAATGAGCAGTTCTTC. Combining the CDR3 with reference TRBV7-8 and TRBJ2-1 gives the whole variable domain GAGVSQSPRYKVAKRGQDVALRCDPISGHVSLFWYQQALGQGPEFLTYFQNEAQLDKSGLPSDRFFAERPEGSVSTLKIQRTQQEDSAVYLCASSLRIRDPYNEQFFGPGTRLTVL.

The V and J genes are TRBV19 and TRBJ2-3, with D unresolved. V gave up 1 base and J gave up 9 bases, with 14 bases separating them. This CDR3 spans 14 amino acids. Germline CDR1 reads LNHDA; CDR2 reads SQIVND (reference sequence). The CDR3 DNA follows: TGTGCCAGTAGTATAGGTCGGGCCCCCGGCACGCAGTATTTT. It codes for CASSIGRAPGTQYF.

J is TRBJ1-1 and V is TRBV30, with TRBD1 as a possible D gene (5 bases). The CDR3 is 13 residues long. Trimming left V 1 base short and J 6 bases short, with 12 bases between. The germline V gene encodes CDR1 GTSNPN and CDR2 SVGIG (reference sequence). CDR3 DNA: TGTGCCTGGAGTGCACCCCTAGGGGCTGAAGCTTTCTTT. Its translation is CAWSAPLGAEAFF.

This rearrangement joins TRBV6-5 to TRBJ2-7, with D perhaps TRBD2 (5 bases). This CDR3 has 14 residues. Trimming cost V 3 bases and J 4 bases, with 13 bases left between them. Looked up from germline, CDR1 is MNHEY and CDR2 is SVGAGI. CDR3 sequence reads: CASSYAPSGYEQYF. CDR3 sequence (DNA): TGTGCCAGCAGTTATGCGCCCTCGGGGTACGAGCAGTACTTC.

The CDR3 DNA sequence: TGTGCCAGTAGTATATCGGATGTGGTTTTGGGAACTAGCGAGCAGTACTTC. It is translated as CASSISDVVLGTSEQYF. The rearrangement links TRBV19 to TRBJ2-7; TRBD2 is a possible D gene (5 bases). Looked up from germline, CDR1 is LNHDA and CDR2 is SQIVND (reference sequence). The CDR3 contains 17 residues. Trimming cost V 2 bases and J 6 bases, with 23 bases left between them.

This clone was detected only a few times. The chain employs TRBV6-5 and TRBJ1-5; 7 nucleotides align to TRBD1. CDR3 size: 14 residues. Per the germline V gene, CDR1 is MNHEY and CDR2 is SVGAGI. The V and J ends lost 5 bases and 6 bases, in that order; junction bases with no gene match: 7. Here the CDR3 reads CASSVDRAGQPQHF. Here the CDR3 DNA reads TGTGCCAGCAGTGTAGACAGGGCGGGTCAGCCCCAGCATTTT.

V gene TRBV6-1 combines with J gene TRBJ2-1; D gene uncertain. V dropped 4 bases and J dropped 4 bases, with 5 bases sitting between them. Per germline, CDR1 MNHNS and CDR2 SASEGT. The CDR3 contains 12 residues. CDR3 bases: TGTGCCAGCAGTGCAAGATACAATGAGCAGTTCTTC. Translating it yields CASSARYNEQFF.

V and J are TRBV5-1 and TRBJ1-2; perhaps TRBD1 as D (6 bases). V was pared by 1 base and J by 4 bases, with 11 bases between. This CDR3 spans 14 amino acids. Germline V gives CDR1 SGHRS, CDR2 YFSETQ. The CDR3 loop is CASSLFDRPYGYTF. CDR3 DNA: TGCGCCAGCAGCTTGTTCGACAGGCCCTATGGCTACACCTTC.

The chain uses TRBV7-9 and TRBJ2-7; D is perhaps TRBD1 (6 bases). The CDR3 covers 13 residues. The V end lost 5 bases, the J end lost 4 bases, and 12 bases lay between the germline ends. Germline V gene data show CDR1 as SEHNR and CDR2 as FQNEAQ (reference sequence). Here the CDR3 reads CASSPGQSYEQYF. The CDR3 nucleotides are TGTGCCAGCAGCCCCGGACAGAGTTACGAGCAGTACTTC.

The chain has TRBV7-7 and TRBJ2-1, with TRBD2 matching 7 bases. V gave up 1 base and J gave up 4 bases; unmatched junction bases: 4. Germline V gives CDR1 SSHAT, CDR2 FNYEAQ (reference sequence). This CDR3 contains 15 residues. CDR3 loop: CASSLGLAAYNEQFF. In nucleotides, the CDR3 is TGTGCCAGCAGCTTAGGGCTAGCGGCGTACAATGAGCAGTTCTTC.

The chain employs TRBV30 and TRBJ1-4; no firm D call. Trimming removed 1 base at V and 8 bases at J, with 8 bases between. The germline V gene has CDR1 GTSNPN and CDR2 SVGIG (reference sequence). The length of the CDR3 is 12 residues. This CDR3 is CAWSGLEEKLFF. Written as DNA, the CDR3 is TGTGCCTGGAGTGGGTTAGAGGAAAAACTGTTTTTT.

To note about this clone: This sample includes further DNA sequences coding for the same CDR3. The J gene is TRBJ1-5, the V gene TRBV27, with D perhaps matching TRBD1 (5 bases). V was pared by 6 bases and J by 7 bases, with 16 bases between. CDR3 size: 14 residues. Germline lookup yields CDR1 MNHEY and CDR2 SMNVEV (reference sequence). Written as DNA, the CDR3 is TGTGCCAGCAGCCAGCGCGAGGGGAACCAGCCCCAGCATTTT. Protein: CASSQREGNQPQHF.

The chain recombines TRBV15 with TRBJ2-7, with D perhaps matching TRBD2 (6 bases). Trimming took off 0 bases at V and 7 bases at J, with 19 bases between the two ends. The CDR3 is made up of 16 amino acids. Looked up from germline, CDR1 is LNHNV and CDR2 is YYDKDF (reference sequence). CDR3 region: CATSRDKRLVGMEQYF. Here the CDR3 DNA reads TGTGCCACCAGCAGAGATAAAAGACTAGTAGGAATGGAGCAGTACTTC.